Given below is one TCR beta chain in context. Its antigen is not identified. The use of a sample-barcoded 5' primer and a J-beta primer mix characterized a second PCR of roughly 6 to 11 cycles. Each CDR3 protein is one row after TCRdb ran MiXCR on the 5' RACE reads. Of around 500,000 distinct CDR3 sequences listed, roughly 43% are singletons. The sample comes from a study of blood T cells in healthy people across ages. Overall study context: Template switching recovered approximately one barcoded beta molecule for every two T cells.

Study results and limitations: Age brought a roughly linear fall in TCR beta diversity measured per million T cells.

Trimming took 0 bases from V and 6 from J; bases not matched to a gene: 6. The CDR3 length is 16 residues. Germline CDR1 is MNHEY and CDR2 is SVGEGT. The receptor was derived from a man older than 75 in good health. The rearrangement uses TRBV6-2 or TRBV6-3 and TRBJ2-1, with 9 bases identical to TRBD2. The sequenced material came from blood. CDR3 sequence reads: CASSYSGLAGSNEQFF. In nucleotides, the CDR3 is TGTGCCAGCAGTTACTCGGGCCTAGCGGGGAGCAATGAGCAGTTCTTC.